The present T cell receptor beta chain was sequenced within a study of graft-versus-host responses after intestinal transplantation. Libraries were prepared by immunoSEQ multiplex PCR; TCRdb keeps only in-frame clonotypes and omits some of them. Of some 120,000 clones in the sample, around nine tenths were seen once. In regard to this clone: Its antigen is currently unknown.

Study-wide results and limits: Among circulating GvH clones, peak levels were associated with early post-transplant declines in HvG clones. Individuals carrying graft-donor T cell macrochimerism showed high graft-versus-host to host-versus-graft clonal ratios in allografts. Marrow from the recipient contained GvH clones, some of which had appeared first in ileum or blood.

Germline V gene sequence: CDR1 MDHEN, CDR2 SYDVKM. The CDR3 is 14 amino acids. Trimming took 8 bases from V and 0 from J, leaving 8 bases between them. The sequences come from unstimulated CD4+ T cells sorted from spleen or lymph node cells, collected before transplant. This chain connects TRBV28 to TRBJ2-6, with D possibly TRBD1 on 6 matching bases. The sequence was collected from a human donor who was the organ donor for an intestinal transplant. The CDR3 DNA sequence: TGTGCCAGCGAGGGGGTCTCTGGGGCCAACGTCCTGACTTTC. It is translated as CASEGVSGANVLTF.